This T cell receptor (beta chain) was recorded in a study of T cells in Graves' hyperthyroidism and ophthalmopathy. CDR3 length: 13 residues. V was clipped by 5 bases and J by 4 bases, with 11 bases between them. Germline loops: CDR1 SNHLY, CDR2 FYNNEI. This clonotype was recorded at least ten times. Researchers took RNA transcripts and amplified the TCR beta CDR3 regions from them. Carried out on the TCR CDR3, a first-round RT-PCR used the HTBI primer set. One entry per CDR3 protein results from TCRdb running MiXCR on the multiplex PCR reads. Among about 550,000 distinct CDR3 sequences listed, 20% to 25% were seen once.

The chain links TRBV2 to TRBJ2-5; D gene ambiguous. This sequence was found in a man between 18 and 35 years old with Graves' hyperthyroidism. The sequenced sample was blood. The DNA for the CDR3 is TGTGCCAGCAGTACAGAGTCACGAGAGACCCAGTACTTC. This codes for CASSTESRETQYF. Based on the CDR3 plus reference TRBV2 and TRBJ2-5, the full variable domain is EPEVTQTPSHQVTQMGQEVILRCVPISNHLYFYWYRQILGQKVEFLVSFYNNEISEKSEIFDDQFSVERPDGSNFTLKIRSTKLEDSAMYFCASSTESRETQYFGPGTRLLVL.